This T cell receptor (beta chain) emerged from a study of cytomegalovirus exposure and HLA in healthy donors. Overall study: Most donors, less than 85% of approximately 400 genotyped, fell in the Caucasian-associated ancestry cluster. Study results and limitations: There were some V segments, including TRBV6-2 and TRBV6-3, excluded as indistinguishable. Most TCRs appeared rarely, but some public TCRs recurred in many donors.

With regard to this clone: What it binds is unknown.

Primers for the PCR totalled 60 Vbeta and 13 Jbeta. Clones were read by immunoSEQ multiplex PCR, and TCRdb kept only the in-frame ones, dropping some. Of just over 200,000 clones in the sample, 55% to 75% were seen once. Trimming shortened V by 4 bases and J by 6 bases, and 18 bases separated the two germline ends. Germline-derived CDR1 and CDR2 are SEHNR and FQNEAQ (reference sequence). The CDR3 has 15 residues. Sequenced input: PBMCs. This TCR derives from a man in his forties or fifties in good health and CMV-seropositive. The chain links TRBV7-9 to TRBJ1-2, with D perhaps TRBD1 (5 bases). CDR3 nucleotide sequence: TGTGCCAGCAGCTCCGGGGGTGGGCCCCCTAATGGCTACACCTTC. Amino acid sequence: CASSSGGGPPNGYTF.